This paragraph reports one T cell receptor beta chain. Its specificity is not known. TCRdb's table, derived via immunoSEQ multiplex PCR, lists solely in-frame clones and lacks some. The table shows around 200,000 clones, with approximately 70% occurring only once. The V gene end was trimmed by 6 bases and the J gene end by 4 bases; junction bases not matched to a gene: 9. Per the germline V gene, CDR1 is MNHEY and CDR2 is SMNVEV (reference sequence). This CDR3 region has 15 residues. This record belongs to a study of shared clonotypes between healthy human individuals. Overall study findings and caveats: Few donors limited the genetic and exposure-history diversity represented. Estimated richness was generally greater in naive than memory subsets.

The receptor comes from a young man in good health. The sample consisted of memory CD4+ T cells sorted from blood. As for subset: CD45RA-negative fraction. The V gene is TRBV27, the J gene TRBJ2-3; 8 positions agree with TRBD2. The DNA for the CDR3 is TGTGCCAGCAGAAAACTAGCGGCCGGGCCAGATACGCAGTATTTT. This encodes CASRKLAAGPDTQYF.